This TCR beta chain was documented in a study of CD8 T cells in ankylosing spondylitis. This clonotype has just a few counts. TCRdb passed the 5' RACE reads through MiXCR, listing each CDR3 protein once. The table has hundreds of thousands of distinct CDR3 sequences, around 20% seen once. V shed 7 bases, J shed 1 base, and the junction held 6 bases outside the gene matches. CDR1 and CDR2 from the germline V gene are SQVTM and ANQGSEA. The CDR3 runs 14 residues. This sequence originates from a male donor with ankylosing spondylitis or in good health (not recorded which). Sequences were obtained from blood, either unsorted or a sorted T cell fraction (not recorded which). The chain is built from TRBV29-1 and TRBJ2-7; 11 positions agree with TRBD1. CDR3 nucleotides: TGCAGCGCTCTTGGACAGGGGGCTTCCTACGAGCAGTACTTC. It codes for CSALGQGASYEQYF.